This entry lists 22 T cell receptor beta chains sequenced from one sample in a study of T-cell memory formation after mild COVID-19. A single record per CDR3 protein comes from TCRdb applying MiXCR to the 5' RACE reads. The profile shows about 16,000 distinct CDR3 sequences, about a fifth of them singletons. The sequenced material came from PBMCs or a T cell subset sorted from them (not recorded which). The receptors stem from a man aged 18-30 years who had mild COVID-19 (a few samples of this study predate the infection). Cell type and time point are not known.

This clonotype came up many times. This chain connects TRBV9 to TRBJ2-4; D unresolved. V was cut by 3 bases and J by 2 bases, with 6 bases left in between. The CDR3 consists of 13 residues. Germline CDR1 SGDLS, CDR2 YYNGEE. CDR3 amino acids: CASSAGSKNIQYF. Here the CDR3 DNA reads TGTGCCAGCAGCGCAGGCTCCAAAAACATTCAGTACTTC. Full variable domain (outside the CDR3, taken from reference TRBV9 and TRBJ2-4): DSGVTQTPKHLITATGQRVTLRCSPRSGDLSVYWYQQSLDQGLQFLIQYYNGEERAKGNILERFSAQQFPDLHSELNLSSLELGDSALYFCASSAGSKNIQYFGAGTRLSVL.

The chain links TRBV7-9 to TRBJ2-7; 9 positions match TRBD2. CDR1 and CDR2 (germline): SEHNR, FQNEAQ (reference sequence). J gave up 12 bases and V 0 bases, and 6 bases lay outside the gene matches. This CDR3 region has 13 residues. CDR3 coding DNA: TGTGCCAGCAGCTTAGCGCGGGAGGGGGCGCGGTACTTC. Protein product: CASSLAREGARYF.

The CDR3 sequence is CASNPGSDPYNEQFF. Written as DNA, the CDR3 is TGTGCCAGCAACCCCGGATCGGACCCCTACAATGAGCAGTTCTTC. The chain recombines TRBV27 with TRBJ2-1; D unresolved. V was clipped by 7 bases and J by 2 bases, with 15 bases between them. This CDR3 is built from 15 residues. Germline V gene lookup returns CDR1 MNHEY and CDR2 SMNVEV (reference sequence).

There are many counts of this clonotype. The chain joins TRBV6-2 or TRBV6-3 to TRBJ2-7; TRBD1 is a possible D gene (6 bases). Trimming removed 2 bases from V and 3 bases from J, with 14 bases in between. This CDR3 contains 15 residues. CDR1 is MNHEY and CDR2 is SVGEGT in the germline V gene. DNA of the CDR3: TGTGCCAGCAGTTACGTTCCAGGACAGATCTACGAGCAGTACGTC. Translating it yields CASSYVPGQIYEQYV.

The chain has TRBV6-1 and TRBJ2-7, with 10 bases matching TRBD1. The CDR3 consists of 14 residues. CDR1 and CDR2 (germline): MNHNS, SASEGT. After removal of 4 bases from V and 3 bases from J, the junction contained 3 bases not matched to a gene. CDR3 region: CASSGQGASYEQYF. The CDR3 DNA follows: TGTGCCAGCAGTGGACAGGGGGCTAGCTACGAGCAGTACTTC.

This clonotype was counted ten times or more. The J gene is TRBJ2-3, the V gene TRBV29-1; a possible D gene is TRBD1 (9 bases). Germline V gene lookup returns CDR1 SQVTM and CDR2 ANQGSEA. The CDR3 length is 16 residues. Trimming took 7 bases from V and 8 from J, leaving 28 bases between them. CDR3 amino acids: CSGHWDRDTSGGTQYF. The CDR3 nucleotides read TGCAGCGGGCACTGGGACAGGGACACGAGCGGGGGTACGCAGTATTTT.

This clonotype was detected only a few times. The chain employs TRBV5-1 and TRBJ2-3; D might be TRBD1 (6 bases). Germline-derived CDR1 and CDR2 are SGHRS and YFSETQ. Trimming took off 2 bases at V and 6 bases at J, with 10 bases between the two ends. This CDR3 contains 13 residues. In DNA, the CDR3 is TGCGCCAGCAGCTTCTGGGGGCGGGATACGCAGTATTTT. It codes for CASSFWGRDTQYF.

In its sample, this clonotype was seen many times. The V gene is TRBV12-5, the J gene TRBJ1-4; unclear D gene. V was trimmed by 5 bases and J by 10 bases, leaving 8 bases between them. The CDR3 has 11 amino acids. CDR1 is LGHNT, CDR2 FRNRAP, per germline. The CDR3 spells CASGRNGKLFF. The CDR3 DNA reads as TGTGCTAGTGGTCGAAACGGAAAACTGTTTTTT.

The chain has TRBV7-8 and TRBJ2-2; D is undetermined. Per the germline V gene, CDR1 is SGHVS and CDR2 is FQNEAQ. Trimming shortened V by 3 bases and J by 3 bases, and 17 bases separated the two germline ends. This CDR3 comprises 17 residues. CDR3 sequence reads: CASSFAWLERHTGELFF. CDR3 DNA: TGTGCCAGCAGCTTTGCTTGGCTAGAACGGCACACCGGGGAGCTGTTTTTT.

This clonotype appeared many times. This sequence joins TRBV7-2 and TRBJ2-4, with D perhaps TRBD1 (6 bases). The CDR3 sequence is 19 residues long. Germline assignment: CDR1 SGHTA and CDR2 FQGNSA. Trimming stripped 5 bases from V and 2 bases from J, with 25 bases between. CDR3 bases: TGTGCCAGCAGCCCCAGCCCAGACAGGTGGGGGCTAACCAAAAACATTCAGTACTTC. It yields the protein CASSPSPDRWGLTKNIQYF.

This clonotype was counted ten times or more. The chain has TRBV7-9 and TRBJ2-7; weak D call: TRBD1 (8 bases). Trimming shortened V by 5 bases and J by 2 bases, and 19 bases separated the two germline ends. CDR1 and CDR2 from the germline V gene are SEHNR and FQNEAQ (reference sequence). The CDR3 consists of 16 residues. The CDR3 DNA reads TGTGCCAGCAGCCCCCGGACAGGGAGGGGGACCTACGAGCAGTACTTC. It encodes CASSPRTGRGTYEQYF.

At least ten counts were recorded for this clonotype. V gene TRBV6-5 combines with J gene TRBJ1-5, with 8 bases fitting TRBD1. With V trimmed by 7 bases and J by 4 bases, 9 bases remained unmatched. The CDR3 length is 15 residues. Germline CDR1 and CDR2: MNHEY and SVGAGI. The CDR3 loop is CASKDRVTQNQPQHF. The CDR3 DNA follows: TGTGCCAGCAAGGACAGGGTAACCCAGAATCAGCCCCAGCATTTT.

This clonotype was seen a handful of times. The chain uses TRBV15 and TRBJ1-1; D possibly corresponds to TRBD1 (5 bases). Trimming cost V 3 bases and J 1 base, with 24 bases left between them. The CDR3 extends over 19 amino acids. The germline CDR1 and CDR2 sequences are LNHNV and YYDKDF (reference sequence). The CDR3 region is CATSSFWLPGGSRNTEAFF. DNA of the CDR3: TGTGCCACCAGCAGCTTTTGGTTGCCGGGGGGGTCAAGGAACACTGAAGCTTTCTTT.

Worth noting for this clonotype: A clone one base away is much larger, so this may be a read error. This chain uses TRBV7-9 with TRBJ2-1; no firm D call. The germline V gene has CDR1 SEHNR and CDR2 FQNEAQ (reference sequence). The CDR3 has 11 residues. The CDR3 protein is CASSLGNEQLF. The CDR3, as DNA: TGTGCCAGCAGCTTGGGCAATGAGCAGTTATTC.

There are many counts of this clonotype. The chain has TRBV7-9 and TRBJ2-1, with D perhaps assigned TRBD1 or TRBD2 (7 bases each). Germline values: CDR1 SEHNR, CDR2 FQNEAQ (reference sequence). The CDR3 totals 15 residues. V was clipped by 4 bases and J by 5 bases, with 15 bases between them. The CDR3 DNA reads as TGTGCCAGCAGCTCAGGGGGGGGGCCAAACAATGAGCAGTTCTTC. It codes for CASSSGGGPNNEQFF.

This clonotype was seen many times. The gene calls are TRBV7-2 and TRBJ1-6, with a possible D match to TRBD1 (6 bases). The V end lost 1 base, the J end lost 3 bases, and 10 bases lay between the germline ends. Looked up from germline, CDR1 is SGHTA and CDR2 is FQGNSA. The CDR3 extends over 16 amino acids. DNA of the CDR3: TGTGCCAGCAGCTTAGTGGGGGGCCTCTATAATTCACCCCTCCACTTT. This gives the protein CASSLVGGLYNSPLHF.

The V and J genes are TRBV4-2 and TRBJ2-5; 13 positions agree with TRBD2. The junction had 11 bases not matched to a gene; V was cut back by 4 bases and J by 0 bases. Germline values: CDR1 LGHNA, CDR2 YNFKEQ. This CDR3 contains 19 residues. The CDR3 region has the DNA TGTGCCAGCAGCCGAGAGCGACTAGCGGGGGGTCTTAACCAAGAGACCCAGTACTTC. It codes for CASSRERLAGGLNQETQYF.

The chain carries TRBV12-3 or TRBV12-4 and TRBJ2-3; tentative D call: TRBD2 (6 bases). Trimming left V 3 bases short and J 2 bases short, with 12 bases between. CDR3 length equals 15 residues. CDR3 DNA: TGTGCCAGCAGTTTCGCCGCGGGGACCACAGATACGCAGTATTTT. Amino acid sequence: CASSFAAGTTDTQYF.

This clonotype has at least ten counts. This chain uses TRBV11-2 with TRBJ1-4, with D possibly matching TRBD1 (6 bases). The CDR3 has 17 residues. The V gene's germline CDR1 is SGHAT and CDR2 FQNNGV. Trimming cost V 7 bases and J 3 bases, with 21 bases left between them. The CDR3 DNA reads as TGTGCCAGCACCACGTACAGGGAACGGGGGGCTAATGAAAAACTGTTTTTT. It yields the protein CASTTYRERGANEKLFF.

This clonotype was seen many times. The rearrangement uses TRBV24-1 and TRBJ2-2, with D perhaps TRBD2 (5 bases). The V end lost 5 bases, the J end lost 5 bases, and 11 bases lay between the germline ends. The CDR3 has 14 residues. Germline V gene lookup returns CDR1 KGHDR and CDR2 SFDVKD. CDR3 nucleotide sequence: TGTGCCACCAGTGCCGAGGGCAGTACCGGGGAGCTGTTTTTT. This translates into CATSAEGSTGELFF.

This clonotype was counted ten times or more. The gene calls are TRBV20-1 and TRBJ1-4; D is possibly TRBD1 (5 bases). V dropped 1 base and J dropped 8 bases, with 14 bases sitting between them. The CDR3 loop spans 14 amino acids. CDR1 DFQATT and CDR2 SNEGSKA come from the germline V gene (reference sequence). CDR3 in DNA: TGCAGTGCTAGAGTTGGGGGGACGAGCGAAAAACTGTTTTTT. Its translation is CSARVGGTSEKLFF.

This clonotype showed up many times. V usage is TRBV27 and J usage is TRBJ1-6; D gene ambiguous. The V gene's germline CDR1 is MNHEY and CDR2 SMNVEV (reference sequence). The CDR3 sequence is 13 residues long. V was trimmed by 10 bases and J by 13 bases, leaving 20 bases between them. The CDR3 DNA reads as TGTGCCACCTCTGGAGCCCTGGATAGGCCCCTCCACTTT. Translating it yields CATSGALDRPLHF.